A selection of T cell receptor beta chains follows, all from one sample in a study of blood T cell repertoires in COVID-19. Measured with immunoSEQ multiplex PCR; TCRdb has only the in-frame clones, and not every one. The sample holds 200,000 to 300,000 clones, roughly 76% seen once. Sequenced material: peripheral blood. These receptors all come from a woman aged 80 or over with COVID-19, enrolled during active disease. The CDR3 runs from the conserved cysteine through the conserved F or W. The D gene is left open where the match is weak. Clone size is stated in some rows and not others, as once, few, many or a class when expanded.

few	TRBV28	TRBJ2-7	TRBD2	CASSRLAFDQNEQYF	TGTGCCAGCAGTCGACTAGCGTTTGATCAAAACGAGCAGTACTTC
-	TRBV11-2	TRBJ2-4	TRBD2	CASSSTSGRTWNIQYF	TGTGCCAGCAGCTCGACTAGCGGGAGGACGTGGAACATTCAGTACTTC
-	TRBV4-1	TRBJ2-3	TRBD2	CASRNLAGPDTQYF	TGCGCCAGCAGGAACCTAGCGGGACCAGATACGCAGTATTTT
-	TRBV19	TRBJ2-1	-	CASKSVGVNNEQFF	TGTGCCAGTAAGAGCGTAGGGGTTAACAATGAGCAGTTCTTC
-	TRBV5-1	TRBJ1-4	-	CASSENSGQGEKLFF	TGCGCCAGCAGCGAAAACAGCGGGCAAGGTGAAAAACTGTTTTTT
-	TRBV6-6	TRBJ2-1	TRBD1	CASGQGKTNEQFF	TGTGCCAGCGGACAGGGCAAAACCAATGAGCAGTTCTTC
few	TRBV9	TRBJ1-1	TRBD1	CASSRDRTSAEAFF	TGTGCCAGCAGCCGGGACAGGACTTCGGCTGAAGCTTTCTTT
-	TRBV5-1	TRBJ2-1	TRBD2	CASSLTLAGARNNEQFF	TGCGCCAGCAGCCTAACCCTAGCGGGAGCGCGGAACAATGAGCAGTTCTTC
once	TRBV5-5	TRBJ1-4	-	CASSSTLQGFEEKLFF	TGTGCCAGCAGCTCAACTCTACAGGGCTTCGAGGAAAAACTGTTTTTT
once	TRBV7-2	TRBJ2-2	-	CASSRTGNTGELFF	TGTGCCAGCAGCCGGACGGGAAACACCGGGGAGCTGTTTTTT
-	TRBV3-1/TRBV3-2	TRBJ1-4	-	CASSQAGFSTNEKLFF	TGTGCCAGCAGCCAAGCAGGCTTTTCAACTAATGAAAAACTGTTTTTT
-	TRBV5-1	TRBJ1-2	TRBD1	CASSYDRGRGYGYTF	TGCGCCAGCAGCTACGACAGGGGGCGCGGTTATGGCTACACCTTC
-	TRBV2	TRBJ1-2	TRBD1	CASARGDRAVGGYTF	TGTGCCAGCGCTCGGGGGGACAGGGCCGTAGGGGGCTACACCTTC
-	TRBV28	TRBJ2-3	TRBD1	CASSGQSGTGNTDTQYF	TGTGCCAGCAGCGGGCAATCCGGGACAGGGAATACAGATACGCAGTATTTT
-	TRBV7-9	TRBJ2-1	-	CASSLEMSSYNEQFF	TGTGCCAGCAGCTTAGAAATGAGCTCCTACAATGAGCAGTTCTTC
-	TRBV5-1	TRBJ1-5	-	CASSFTGREQPQHF	TGCGCCAGCAGCTTTACAGGGCGAGAACAGCCCCAGCATTTT
-	TRBV3-1/TRBV3-2	TRBJ2-4	TRBD2	CASSLAGGSKNIQYF	TGTGCCAGCAGCTTAGCGGGGGGGTCCAAAAACATTCAGTACTTC
-	TRBV21-1	TRBJ1-2	-	CASRKGQGSNGYTF	TGTGCCAGCAGGAAAGGACAGGGTAGTAATGGCTACACCTTC
-	TRBV12-3/TRBV12-4	TRBJ1-5	-	CASTGYSNQPQHF	TGTGCCAGTACAGGGTATAGCAATCAGCCCCAGCATTTT
-	TRBV6-2/TRBV6-3	TRBJ1-5	TRBD1	CASSSDRVQPQHF	TGTGCCAGCAGTTCGGACAGGGTCCAGCCCCAGCATTTT
few	TRBV5-1	TRBJ2-1	TRBD1	CASAPGQGTYNEQFF	TGCGCCAGCGCCCCGGGACAGGGGACCTACAATGAGCAGTTCTTC
-	TRBV5-1	TRBJ1-6	TRBD1	CASSRTGQTNSPLHF	TGCGCCAGCAGCCGAACGGGACAGACTAATTCACCCCTCCACTTT
-	TRBV2	TRBJ2-1	TRBD1	CASSRTGSYNEQFF	TGTGCCAGCAGCCGGACAGGGTCCTACAATGAGCAGTTCTTC
-	TRBV4-3	TRBJ2-3	-	CASSQREGLGTDTQYF	TGCGCCAGCAGCCAACGAGAGGGCCTCGGCACAGATACGCAGTATTTT
-	TRBV7-9	TRBJ2-1	-	CASSLAGANNEQFF	TGTGCCAGCAGCTTAGCGGGAGCGAACAATGAGCAGTTCTTC
-	TRBV21-1	TRBJ2-3	-	CASSKEPGRETDTQYF	TGTGCCAGCAGCAAGGAACCTGGGCGGGAAACAGATACGCAGTATTTT
-	TRBV5-1	TRBJ2-1	-	CASSGASGYNEQFF	TGCGCCAGCAGCGGAGCGAGCGGCTACAATGAGCAGTTCTTC
-	TRBV2	TRBJ2-2	-	CASKGGTGELFF	TGTGCCAGCAAAGGAGGCACCGGGGAGCTGTTTTTT
few	TRBV19	TRBJ1-2	TRBD1	CASSTLQDRGQGYTF	TGTGCCAGTAGTACCCTACAAGACAGGGGACAAGGCTACACCTTC
-	TRBV7-9	TRBJ2-1	TRBD1	CASSIPQGDNEQFF	TGTGCCAGCAGCATCCCACAGGGGGACAATGAGCAGTTCTTC
-	TRBV28	TRBJ1-3	-	CASSLTGRVGGNTIYF	TGTGCCAGCAGTTTAACAGGCAGGGTGGGCGGAAACACCATATATTTT
-	TRBV11-1	TRBJ2-7	-	CASSLARQGSEQYF	TGTGCCAGCAGCTTAGCGCGGCAGGGAAGCGAGCAGTACTTC
-	TRBV12-3/TRBV12-4	TRBJ2-5	TRBD2	CASSSGLVETQYF	TGTGCCAGCAGTTCTGGACTAGTGGAGACCCAGTACTTC
-	TRBV29-1	TRBJ1-1	TRBD1	CSVRDRGNSEAFF	TGCAGCGTTCGGGACAGGGGGAATTCTGAAGCTTTCTTT
-	TRBV5-6	TRBJ2-7	-	CASSLNEGQSYEQYF	TGTGCCAGCAGCCTCAACGAGGGACAAAGCTACGAGCAGTACTTC
once	TRBV10-2	TRBJ1-6	-	CASRDRQGNNSPLHF	TGCGCCAGCAGGGATAGGCAGGGAAATAATTCACCCCTCCACTTT
-	TRBV7-3	TRBJ2-1	TRBD2	CASSLAGVYNEQFF	TGTGCCAGCAGTCTAGCGGGGGTCTACAATGAGCAGTTCTTC
-	TRBV15	TRBJ2-5	TRBD2	CATSTSGTSGRTQYF	TGTGCCACCAGTACATCCGGGACTAGCGGGAGAACCCAGTACTTC
-	TRBV19	TRBJ1-1	-	CASSIRGGPEAFF	TGTGCCAGTAGTATACGGGGAGGTCCTGAAGCTTTCTTT
-	TRBV5-6	TRBJ1-2	TRBD1	CASTLRQGGFGYTF	TGTGCCAGCACCCTACGACAGGGGGGGTTTGGCTACACCTTC
-	TRBV14	TRBJ2-1	TRBD2	CASSQGAGGEQFF	TGTGCCAGCAGCCAGGGAGCGGGGGGGGAGCAGTTCTTC
few	TRBV6-5	TRBJ1-2	TRBD1	CASSYTGQGPGYTF	TGTGCCAGCAGTTACACAGGACAGGGCCCTGGCTACACCTTC
few	TRBV2	TRBJ1-5	-	CASSVYSNQPQHF	TGTGCCAGCTCTGTATATAGCAATCAGCCCCAGCATTTT
few	TRBV24-1	TRBJ2-2	TRBD1	CATSGAGTVNTGELFF	TGTGCCACCAGTGGCGCCGGGACAGTGAACACCGGGGAGCTGTTTTTT